This T cell receptor beta chain was sequenced in a study of blood T cells in healthy people across ages. Study context: There was about one barcoded beta molecule captured by template switching per two T cells. Overall study findings and caveats: A strong correlation was found between TCR beta diversity and the percentage of naive T cells. CMV status of donors was not determined, possibly confounding expanded clonotype changes.

Then a second PCR, running roughly 7 to 11 cycles, was carried out with a sample-barcoded 5' primer and a J-beta primer mix. Every molecule of cDNA carried a tag from a template-switch adaptor with 12 random nucleotides. TCRdb used MiXCR to reprocess the 5' RACE reads, holding one entry per CDR3 protein. The sample carries some 860,000 distinct CDR3 sequences, just over 55% recorded once. CDR3 size: 11 residues. V lost 2 bases and J 5 bases, leaving 5 bases between the germline ends. CDR1 is SQVTM, CDR2 ANQGSEA, per germline. Comments on this clonotype: As yet, its antigen is unknown.

Sequencing was performed on blood. This clonotype was sampled from a man between 40 and 49 years old in good health. The chain employs TRBV29-1 and TRBJ2-3; D remains unclear. The CDR3 DNA reads TGCAGCGTTGAACAGGTAGATACGCAGTATTTT. Its protein is CSVEQVDTQYF.